These 25 T cell receptor beta chains were all obtained from the same sample, sequenced in a study of shared clonotypes between healthy human individuals (dated by TCRdb to 2018 to 2020). Library construction relied on the immunoSEQ multiplex PCR assay. In its TCRdb copy, this immuneACCESS table keeps in-frame sequences only and misses some clones. Where compared with another copy, unresolved V genes explain less than half of these, and the others have no known cause. The sample table contains some 630,000 clones; only one count was recorded for 60% to 80% of them. The top ten hold about 1.8% of the sample. The sample comprised memory CD4+ T cells sorted from blood. Per the publication, the cell subset or site label means: CD45RA-negative fraction. These receptors originate from a woman aged 30 to 39 in good health.

The V and J genes are TRBV28 and TRBJ2-1, with 7 nucleotides matching TRBD1. J lost 0 bases, V lost 7 bases, and 3 bases had no gene match. The germline CDR1 and CDR2 sequences are MDHEN and SYDVKM. The CDR3 runs 14 residues. The CDR3 DNA reads as TGTGCCAGCACGGGACAGCTCTCCTACAATGAGCAGTTCTTC. Its protein is CASTGQLSYNEQFF. Looking up the rest from reference TRBV28 and TRBJ2-1 gives the full variable domain: DVKVTQSSRYLVKRTGEKVFLECVQDMDHENMFWYRQDPGLGLRLIYFSYDVKMKEKGDIPEGYSVSREKKERFSLILESASTNQTSMYLCASTGQLSYNEQFFGPGTRLTVL.

This chain links TRBV2 with TRBJ2-6, with D perhaps given as TRBD1 or TRBD2 (5 bases each). The CDR3 is made up of 14 amino acids. Per the germline V gene, CDR1 is SNHLY and CDR2 is FYNNEI. V gave up 7 bases and J gave up 1 base, with 8 bases separating them. The CDR3 DNA sequence: TGTGCCAGCATGGGGGTGTCTGGGGCCAACGTCCTGACTTTC. Translation gives CASMGVSGANVLTF.

V and J are TRBV7-2 and TRBJ1-3, with D possibly matching TRBD1 (6 bases). Germline-derived CDR1 and CDR2 are SGHTA and FQGNSA. Trimming removed 3 bases from V and 0 bases from J, with 12 bases in between. The CDR3 is 16 residues long. The CDR3 bases are TGTGCCAGCAGCTTCTCAGGGGTGATCTCTGGAAACACCATATATTTT. Its protein product is CASSFSGVISGNTIYF.

On this clone: Other nucleotide sequences from this sample produce the same CDR3. This chain links TRBV5-1 with TRBJ2-7; 8 bases agree with TRBD2. V lost 5 bases and J lost 2; bases outside the gene matches: 3. This CDR3 is built from 13 residues. The V gene's germline CDR1 is SGHRS and CDR2 YFSETQ. CDR3: CASRIAGTYEQYF. The CDR3 DNA follows: TGCGCCAGCAGAATAGCGGGAACCTACGAGCAGTACTTC.

This clone was picked up many times. The chain is built from TRBV5-6 and TRBJ1-2, with D perhaps TRBD1 (5 bases). This CDR3 spans 12 amino acids. V lost 4 bases to trimming and J lost 6 bases, with 10 bases between them. Germline V gene data show CDR1 as SGHDT and CDR2 as YYEEEE. DNA of the CDR3: TGTGCCAGCAGCCTTGCAGGGAATGGCTACACCTTC. Its translation is CASSLAGNGYTF.

The V and J genes are TRBV7-3 and TRBJ2-5; D uncertain. V gave up 4 bases and J gave up 4 bases, with 13 bases separating them. CDR1 SGHTA and CDR2 FQGTGA come from the germline V gene. CDR3 length: 14 amino acids. The CDR3 region is CASSSGSGRETQYF. The CDR3 coding sequence is TGTGCCAGCAGCTCCGGTTCTGGGCGAGAGACCCAGTACTTC.

This clone was detected a few times. This chain uses TRBV6-5 with TRBJ1-2; D gene ambiguous. This CDR3 is 14 amino acids long. Germline CDR1 and CDR2: MNHEY and SVGAGI. V was pared by 5 bases and J by 8 bases, with 18 bases between. The CDR3 here is CASSSPGGTRGYTF. DNA of the CDR3: TGTGCCAGCAGTAGCCCAGGTGGAACTCGAGGCTACACCTTC.

Turning to this clone: This sample includes further DNA sequences coding for the same CDR3. The V gene is TRBV7-2, the J gene TRBJ2-3, with 10 bases lining up with TRBD2. CDR3 length: 16 residues. V gave up 5 bases and J gave up 1 base; unmatched junction bases: 6. The germline V gene encodes CDR1 SGHTA and CDR2 FQGNSA. The CDR3 region is CASSHAGTSGTDTQYF. The CDR3 region has the DNA TGTGCCAGCAGCCACGCGGGGACTAGCGGCACAGATACGCAGTATTTT. The full variable domain, its missing parts supplied by reference TRBV7-2 and TRBJ2-3, is GAGVSQSPSNKVTEKGKDVELRCDPISGHTALYWYRQSLGQGLEFLIYFQGNSAPDKSGLPSDRFSAERTGGSVSTLTIQRTQQEDSAVYLCASSHAGTSGTDTQYFGPGTRLTVL.

The count of this clone is one. The chain employs TRBV5-1 and TRBJ2-1; 9 bases agree with TRBD1. The CDR3 spans 17 residues. The V and J ends lost 4 bases and 7 bases, in that order; junction bases with no gene match: 15. Looked up from germline, CDR1 is SGHRS and CDR2 is YFSETQ. CDR3: CASSRDPPGQGANEQFF. CDR3 bases: TGCGCCAGCAGCCGGGACCCACCGGGACAGGGTGCGAATGAGCAGTTCTTC. The full variable domain, its missing parts supplied by reference TRBV5-1 and TRBJ2-1, is KAGVTQTPRYLIKTRGQQVTLSCSPISGHRSVSWYQQTPGQGLQFLFEYFSETQRNKGNFPGRFSGRQFSNSRSEMNVSTLELGDSALYLCASSRDPPGQGANEQFFGPGTRLTVL.

The rearrangement joins TRBV2 to TRBJ1-3; D not resolved. The CDR3 is made up of 15 amino acids. Trimming took off 7 bases at V and 0 bases at J, with 13 bases between the two ends. Germline V gene data show CDR1 as SNHLY and CDR2 as FYNNEI. CDR3 residues: CASTSDANSGNTIYF. For the CDR3, the DNA is TGTGCCAGCACCTCGGACGCCAACTCTGGAAACACCATATATTTT.

This clone was counted a single time. Relative to the germline gene, one junction end is altered; a read error may explain this. CDR3 sequence (DNA): TGTGCCAGCAGCTTATACCGGGACTACCATGAGCAGTTCTTC. Translated: CASSLYRDYHEQFF. This chain joins TRBV7-3 and TRBJ2-1, with 7 nucleotides matching TRBD2. The CDR3 has 14 amino acids. CDR1 is SGHTA, CDR2 FQGTGA, per germline.

The chain has TRBV4-1 and TRBJ1-5; the match to TRBD1 covers 8 bases. Germline V gene lookup returns CDR1 MGHRA and CDR2 YSYEKL. The CDR3 consists of 15 residues. V was clipped by 0 bases and J by 11 bases; unmatched bases: 9. CDR3 nucleotide sequence: TGCGCCAGCAGCCAAGATAGGACAGGGCTTGCGGCCCAGCATTTT. Translated: CASSQDRTGLAAQHF.

V is TRBV28 and J is TRBJ2-3, with D possibly TRBD1 on 6 matching bases. Trimming removed 2 bases at V and 0 bases at J, with 6 bases between. The CDR3 loop spans 14 amino acids. Germline CDR1 reads MDHEN; CDR2 reads SYDVKM. As DNA, the CDR3 is TGTGCCAGCAGTTTAGGGACAAGCACAGATACGCAGTATTTT. It is translated as CASSLGTSTDTQYF.

With respect to this clone: Other DNA sequences from this sample encode an identical CDR3 as well. V gene TRBV5-1 combines with J gene TRBJ2-1; tentative D call: TRBD2 (6 bases). V lost 3 bases and J 0 bases, leaving 10 bases between the germline ends. The CDR3 contains 15 residues. Germline lookup yields CDR1 SGHRS and CDR2 YFSETQ. CDR3 residues: CASSSDSGSYNEQFF. CDR3 bases: TGCGCCAGCAGCTCGGATAGCGGCTCCTACAATGAGCAGTTCTTC.

The chain links TRBV10-3 to TRBJ2-5; 9 nucleotides agree with TRBD2. J gave up 5 bases and V 6 bases, and 7 bases lay outside the gene matches. CDR1 ENHRY and CDR2 SYGVKD come from the germline V gene. The CDR3 runs 14 residues. The CDR3 DNA is TGTGCCATCAGCGCGGGACTAGCTTTGGAGACCCAGTACTTC. It is translated as CAISAGLALETQYF.

CDR3 sequence: CASSQDYGYTF. CDR3 in DNA: TGTGCCAGCAGCCAAGACTATGGCTACACCTTC. This chain connects TRBV14 to TRBJ1-2; no reliable D call. The CDR3 runs to 11 residues. The germline V gene has CDR1 SGHDN and CDR2 FVKESK. Trimming removed 0 bases at V and 4 bases at J, with 0 bases between.

The V gene is TRBV28, the J gene TRBJ1-2; TRBD1 matches at 7 bases. The germline V gene encodes CDR1 MDHEN and CDR2 SYDVKM. The CDR3 has 13 residues. The ends lost 8 bases at V and 8 bases at J; junction bases unmatched: 11. The CDR3 DNA reads as TGTGCCAGCGGGGAACAGGGGTTTAGGGGCTACACCTTC. This translates into CASGEQGFRGYTF.

Only one count was recorded for this clone. This chain connects TRBV7-9 to TRBJ2-2; D gene ambiguous. Looked up from germline, CDR1 is SEHNR and CDR2 is FQNEAQ (reference sequence). There are 13 residues in the CDR3. Between the trimmed V and J ends, which lost 4 bases and 10 bases, there was a span of 13 bases. CDR3 nucleotides: TGTGCCAGCAGCTCGTGGGCCTCGGAGGAGCTGTTTTTT. Translating it yields CASSSWASEELFF.

The CDR3 nucleotides are TGTGCCAGCAGCCTCGGGAGAGTTTACGAGCAGTACTTC. This gives the protein CASSLGRVYEQYF. The chain combines TRBV6-1 with TRBJ2-7; perhaps TRBD2 as D (6 bases). CDR3 size: 13 residues. The germline gives CDR1 MNHNS, CDR2 SASEGT. V gave up 6 bases and J gave up 4 bases, with 13 bases separating them.

The table lists this clone with a count of one. V gene TRBV19 combines with J gene TRBJ2-3; possibly TRBD2 for D (5 bases). This CDR3 has 14 residues. CDR1 and CDR2 (germline): LNHDA, SQIVND (reference sequence). Trimming shortened V by 5 bases and J by 4 bases, and 13 bases separated the two germline ends. In DNA, the CDR3 is TGTGCCAGTAGTCTAGGTGAGGGCGCAGATACGCAGTATTTT. Amino acids: CASSLGEGADTQYF.

This clone was picked up a small number of times. CDR3 in amino acids: CAGDRGQQETQYF. As DNA, the CDR3 is TGTGCCGGCGACAGGGGGCAACAAGAGACCCAGTACTTC. This chain joins TRBV30 and TRBJ2-5; 10 bases align to TRBD1. This CDR3 is 13 amino acids long. The V segment lost 8 bases and the J segment 2 bases; nucleotides outside the gene matches: 5. CDR1 is GTSNPN and CDR2 is SVGIG in the germline V gene (reference sequence).

The chain is built from TRBV2 and TRBJ2-2; 10 positions match TRBD1. Germline loops: CDR1 SNHLY, CDR2 FYNNEI. This CDR3 has 20 residues. V was pared by 2 bases and J by 7 bases, with 19 bases of the junction left unmatched. CDR3 loop: CASSESRVGDRGSRVGELFF. CDR3 coding DNA: TGTGCCAGCAGTGAAAGCCGAGTTGGGGACAGGGGCTCGCGAGTCGGGGAGCTGTTTTTT.

This clone has only a few counts. The chain employs TRBV5-5 and TRBJ2-7; no definite D call. The CDR3 contains 14 residues. V lost 2 bases and J lost 2, with 11 bases in between. The germline gives CDR1 SGHKS, CDR2 YYEKEE (reference sequence). DNA for the CDR3: TGTGCCAGCAGCTTTTCTAGTACCCCCTACGAGCAGTACTTC. This encodes CASSFSSTPYEQYF.

The chain joins TRBV2 to TRBJ2-7; possible D gene TRBD1, 6 bases. Trimming pared 6 bases from V and 6 bases from J, leaving 15 bases between. CDR3 length equals 13 residues. Germline CDR1 SNHLY, CDR2 FYNNEI. CDR3 in amino acids: CASRIRDMGEQYF. Here the CDR3 DNA reads TGTGCCAGCAGGATACGGGACATGGGCGAGCAGTACTTC.

The chain joins TRBV28 to TRBJ2-1; 15 nucleotides agree with TRBD2. Germline V lookup: CDR1 MDHEN, CDR2 SYDVKM. The length of the CDR3 is 19 residues. With 4 bases clipped from V and 5 bases from J, the junction kept 12 bases outside the gene matches. The CDR3 bases are TGTGCCAGCAGTTACGTCCCGGGACTAGCGGGAGGACACCACAATGAGCAGTTCTTC. Translated: CASSYVPGLAGGHHNEQFF.